These 7 T cell receptor beta chains share one sample of origin, sequenced in a study of CD8+ T cells in alopecia areata. Treatment reported: oral pan-JAK inhibitor, 5-10 mg twice daily. RNA extraction was followed by reverse transcription into cDNA, which acted as the sequencing template. Profiling relied on immunoSEQ multiplex PCR, and the TCRdb table lists in-frame clones only, not all of them. The sample includes more than 95,000 clones, 85% to 90% of them seen just once. The sequencing here drew on CD8+ T cells sorted from blood, taken at week 34, from a patient treated with tofacitinib. These receptors all come from a human donor with alopecia areata.

The chain employs TRBV6-5 and TRBJ2-2; D call uncertain. The CDR3 covers 16 residues. The V and J ends lost 0 bases and 3 bases respectively, with 11 bases between them. From germline, CDR1 is MNHEY and CDR2 SVGAGI. CDR3 in amino acids: CASSYSVTSYTGELFF. CDR3 sequence (DNA): TGTGCCAGCAGTTACTCGGTGACCAGCTACACCGGGGAGCTGTTTTTT.

Here the CDR3 DNA reads TGTGCCAGCAGACTACAGGGAGTCAATCAGCCCCAGCATTTT. It is translated as CASRLQGVNQPQHF. The genes are TRBV6-5 and TRBJ1-5; TRBD1 might be the D (6 bases). Deletions cut 6 bases from V and 3 bases from J, with 12 bases between. Germline CDR1 MNHEY, CDR2 SVGAGI. The CDR3 is made up of 14 amino acids.

This chain connects TRBV27 to TRBJ2-1; D not resolved. From germline, CDR1 is MNHEY and CDR2 SMNVEV (reference sequence). V lost 8 bases, J lost 0 bases, and 8 bases lay in between. CDR3 size: 13 residues. The CDR3: CASGRSSYNEQFF. The DNA for the CDR3 is TGTGCCAGCGGCAGAAGCTCCTACAATGAGCAGTTCTTC.

The chain has TRBV7-3 and TRBJ2-1, with 8 positions matching TRBD1. CDR1 is SGHTA, CDR2 FQGTGA, per germline. The V and J ends lost 5 bases and 7 bases, in that order; junction bases with no gene match: 10. The CDR3 runs to 15 residues. The CDR3 DNA reads TGTGCCAGCAGCACAACAGGGGGTACGGTTAATGAGCAGTTCTTC. Its translation is CASSTTGGTVNEQFF. The full variable domain, completed using reference TRBV7-3 and TRBJ2-1, is GAGVSQTPSNKVTEKGKYVELRCDPISGHTALYWYRQSLGQGPEFLIYFQGTGAADDSGLPNDRFFAVRPEGSVSTLKIQRTERGDSAVYLCASSTTGGTVNEQFFGPGTRLTVL.

The chain combines TRBV7-9 with TRBJ2-2; TRBD1 might be the D (6 bases). The CDR3 length is 16 residues. The germline CDR1 and CDR2 sequences are SEHNR and FQNEAQ (reference sequence). Trimming took off 5 bases at V and 7 bases at J, with 20 bases between the two ends. Here the CDR3 DNA reads TGTGCCAGCAGCCCTGGGACAAGCCTGAGGGACGGGGAGCTGTTTTTT. It yields the protein CASSPGTSLRDGELFF.

The J gene is TRBJ2-1, the V gene TRBV7-6; TRBD1 matches at 9 bases. The CDR3 covers 17 residues. The germline V gene encodes CDR1 SGHVS and CDR2 FNYEAQ. V trimming: 5 bases; J trimming: 5 bases; junction bases outside the gene matches: 13. The CDR3 region has the DNA TGTGCCAGCAGCGGATGGGTTGGGACAGGGAAGAACAATGAGCAGTTCTTC. It is translated as CASSGWVGTGKNNEQFF.

The J gene is TRBJ1-1, the V gene TRBV6-1; a weak D match, TRBD1 (6 bases). The CDR3 has 16 residues. V was trimmed by 2 bases and J by 9 bases, leaving 22 bases between them. Germline assignment: CDR1 MNHNS and CDR2 SASEGT. CDR3 loop: CASSEIPGAAARQAFF. CDR3 DNA sequence: TGTGCCAGCAGTGAAATTCCGGGGGCTGCGGCCAGGCAAGCTTTCTTT.